This is a list of T cell receptor beta chains from one sample in a study of blood T cell repertoires in COVID-19. Some clones are missing from TCRdb's copy, which holds only in-frame ones; the method was immunoSEQ multiplex PCR. The profile shows approximately 100,000 clones, around 89% of them singletons. The sequencing sample was made of peripheral blood. The source of these receptors is a woman aged 55-69 years with acute or convalescent COVID-19. The conserved cysteine and the conserved F or W are not part of the CDR3 here. Expanded clones get a size class; other rows say once, few or many, or leave the size out.

j_call: TRBJ2-3
v_call: TRBV4-1
clone_size: few
cdr3_aa: ASSRGSGIDTQY

j_call: TRBJ1-6
v_call: TRBV30
clone_size: -
cdr3_aa: AWTGIYNSPLH

j_call: TRBJ1-4
v_call: TRBV3-1/TRBV3-2
clone_size: -
cdr3_aa: ASSQGLQGLSEKLF

j_call: TRBJ2-5
v_call: TRBV3-1/TRBV3-2
clone_size: -
cdr3_aa: ASSQVAVLQETQY

j_call: TRBJ2-7
v_call: TRBV6-1
clone_size: -
cdr3_aa: ASSEKWGEY

j_call: TRBJ1-3
v_call: TRBV15
clone_size: -
cdr3_aa: ATSRDGWGGTGNTIY

j_call: TRBJ2-7
v_call: TRBV5-1
clone_size: once
cdr3_aa: ASSPSLGGGNYEQY

j_call: TRBJ1-1
v_call: TRBV25-1
clone_size: -
cdr3_aa: ASRATGGNTEAF

j_call: TRBJ1-2
v_call: TRBV28
clone_size: -
cdr3_aa: ASGELRDYGYT

j_call: TRBJ2-1
v_call: TRBV6-4
clone_size: -
cdr3_aa: ASSATSGPGIEQF

j_call: TRBJ1-3
v_call: TRBV3-1/TRBV3-2
clone_size: -
cdr3_aa: ASSQDQNTIY

j_call: TRBJ1-1
v_call: TRBV9
clone_size: -
cdr3_aa: ASSDPGNTEAF

j_call: TRBJ1-5
v_call: TRBV2
clone_size: once
cdr3_aa: ASRGDREDQPQH

j_call: TRBJ2-1
v_call: TRBV5-4
clone_size: -
cdr3_aa: ASSKPGLDFNEQF

j_call: TRBJ1-6
v_call: TRBV25-1
clone_size: -
cdr3_aa: ASSGLRAPLH

j_call: TRBJ1-3
v_call: TRBV6-5
clone_size: -
cdr3_aa: ASSYESTGNTIY

j_call: TRBJ2-3
v_call: TRBV7-6
clone_size: -
cdr3_aa: ASSLAYSGHPNTDTQY

j_call: TRBJ1-4
v_call: TRBV9
clone_size: -
cdr3_aa: ASSSQEGRGKLF

j_call: TRBJ2-1
v_call: TRBV24-1
clone_size: -
cdr3_aa: ATSGARSVWDEQF

j_call: TRBJ1-1
v_call: TRBV19
clone_size: -
cdr3_aa: ASSIDGRDITEAF

j_call: TRBJ1-1
v_call: TRBV7-9
clone_size: -
cdr3_aa: ASSKTRGSEAF

j_call: TRBJ2-1
v_call: TRBV5-4
clone_size: -
cdr3_aa: ASQRSFGGRAHEQF

j_call: TRBJ2-7
v_call: TRBV24-1
clone_size: -
cdr3_aa: ATQLNGEVYEQY

j_call: TRBJ2-1
v_call: TRBV7-9
clone_size: -
cdr3_aa: ASSSTNEQF

j_call: TRBJ1-2
v_call: TRBV30
clone_size: -
cdr3_aa: AWSALQALSYGYT

j_call: TRBJ1-6
v_call: TRBV6-6
clone_size: -
cdr3_aa: ASSFVSSDSPLH

j_call: TRBJ2-1
v_call: TRBV9
clone_size: -
cdr3_aa: ASSVGPLLSYNEQF

j_call: TRBJ2-1
v_call: TRBV19
clone_size: -
cdr3_aa: ASSMSGRALTYNEQF

j_call: TRBJ1-6
v_call: TRBV6-5
clone_size: -
cdr3_aa: ASRIQGTNSPLH

j_call: TRBJ1-1
v_call: TRBV10-2
clone_size: -
cdr3_aa: ASSGTGVGTEAF

j_call: TRBJ1-2
v_call: TRBV30
clone_size: -
cdr3_aa: AWKDRGYGYT

j_call: TRBJ1-2
v_call: TRBV12-5
clone_size: -
cdr3_aa: ASNQPGSGYGYT

j_call: TRBJ1-1
v_call: TRBV28
clone_size: once
cdr3_aa: ASSLGTAMNTEAF

j_call: TRBJ2-1
v_call: TRBV5-1
clone_size: -
cdr3_aa: ASSLTSGRYNEQF

j_call: TRBJ1-6
v_call: TRBV3-1/TRBV3-2
clone_size: -
cdr3_aa: ASSQGDRAYSPLH

j_call: TRBJ2-5
v_call: TRBV6-2/TRBV6-3
clone_size: -
cdr3_aa: ASSYSNYDTQETQY

j_call: TRBJ1-5
v_call: TRBV29-1
clone_size: -
cdr3_aa: SVEDRSGPQH

j_call: TRBJ1-6
v_call: TRBV6-5
clone_size: -
cdr3_aa: ASQRERSPLH

j_call: TRBJ2-3
v_call: TRBV24-1
clone_size: -
cdr3_aa: ATSGLPSTDTQY

j_call: TRBJ2-1
v_call: TRBV5-6
clone_size: -
cdr3_aa: ASSLFARMTDEQF

j_call: TRBJ1-1
v_call: TRBV19
clone_size: -
cdr3_aa: ATQGTRFTEAF

j_call: TRBJ1-6
v_call: TRBV28
clone_size: -
cdr3_aa: ASTRDRNSPLH

j_call: TRBJ1-6
v_call: TRBV27
clone_size: -
cdr3_aa: ASSFLKVGEDSPLH

j_call: TRBJ2-5
v_call: TRBV11-3
clone_size: -
cdr3_aa: ASSPPTGGMKTQY

j_call: TRBJ1-5
v_call: TRBV30
clone_size: -
cdr3_aa: AYSRGTGPNQPQH

j_call: TRBJ1-1
v_call: TRBV19
clone_size: -
cdr3_aa: ASSIGAGTAYNTEAF

j_call: TRBJ1-6
v_call: TRBV2
clone_size: -
cdr3_aa: ASKLGQGGSPLH

j_call: TRBJ1-3
v_call: TRBV5-1
clone_size: -
cdr3_aa: ASSLVGSTRGSTSLGNTIY

j_call: TRBJ2-2
v_call: TRBV28
clone_size: -
cdr3_aa: ASRRDSRMNTGELF

j_call: TRBJ2-7
v_call: TRBV29-1
clone_size: -
cdr3_aa: SVATGDEQY

j_call: TRBJ1-4
v_call: TRBV28
clone_size: -
cdr3_aa: ASSLSPGGREKLF

j_call: TRBJ2-3
v_call: TRBV28
clone_size: -
cdr3_aa: ASSGGRAKDTQY